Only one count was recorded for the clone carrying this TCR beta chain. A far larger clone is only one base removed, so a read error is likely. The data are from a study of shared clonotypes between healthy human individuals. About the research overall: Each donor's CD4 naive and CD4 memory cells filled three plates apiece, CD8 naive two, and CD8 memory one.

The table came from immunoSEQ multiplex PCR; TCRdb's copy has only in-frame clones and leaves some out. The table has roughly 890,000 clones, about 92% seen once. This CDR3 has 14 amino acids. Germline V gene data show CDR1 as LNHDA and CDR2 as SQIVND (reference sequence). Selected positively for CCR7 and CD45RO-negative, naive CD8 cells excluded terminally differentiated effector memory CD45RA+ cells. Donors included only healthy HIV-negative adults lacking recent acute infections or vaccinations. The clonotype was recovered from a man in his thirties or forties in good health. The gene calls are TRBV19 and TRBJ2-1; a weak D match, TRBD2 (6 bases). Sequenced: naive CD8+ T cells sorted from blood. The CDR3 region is CASSRLEGLNGQFF. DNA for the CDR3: TGTGCCAGTAGCCGACTAGAGGGCTTGAATGGGCAGTTCTTC.